The 13 T cell receptor beta chains presented below share a single source sample, sequenced in a study of cytomegalovirus exposure and HLA in healthy donors. Sequenced by immunoSEQ multiplex PCR; TCRdb stores in-frame clones only, minus some. Counted here are some 98,000 clones, about 83% occurring once; the ten biggest clones make up roughly 3.8%. Sequenced input: PBMCs. The receptors stem from a woman aged 30 to 39 in good health and CMV-seronegative.

Ten or more counts support this clone. CDR3 loop: CATQREWELFF. The CDR3 bases are TGTGCCACACAGCGGGAATGGGAGCTGTTTTTT. The gene calls are TRBV19 and TRBJ2-2; 7 bases map to TRBD2. This CDR3 is built from 11 residues. V dropped 10 bases and J dropped 9; count of bases not matched to a gene: 5. Germline V lookup: CDR1 LNHDA, CDR2 SQIVND (reference sequence).

The V gene is TRBV28, the J gene TRBJ1-1, with 8 bases matching TRBD1. Germline CDR1 reads MDHEN; CDR2 reads SYDVKM. This CDR3 comprises 14 residues. Trimming took 11 bases from V and 1 from J; bases not matched to a gene: 9. This CDR3 is CAAKGGQANTEAFF. Here the CDR3 DNA reads TGTGCCGCAAAGGGGGGACAGGCGAACACTGAAGCTTTCTTT.

J is TRBJ2-3 and V is TRBV5-1; 8 nucleotides line up with TRBD2. Trimming removed 4 bases from V and 7 bases from J; junction bases left unmatched: 14. The CDR3 has 16 residues. The germline V gene has CDR1 SGHRS and CDR2 YFSETQ. Written as DNA, the CDR3 is TGCGCCAGCAGCCCCGAGCGGGGGAGGACCGCCCATACGCAGTATTTT. This gives the protein CASSPERGRTAHTQYF.

The J gene is TRBJ2-1, the V gene TRBV11-2; 7 bases map to TRBD1. The CDR3 has 13 residues. Losses at the gene ends were 3 bases for V and 10 bases for J; bases not matched to a gene: 6. Looked up from germline, CDR1 is SGHAT and CDR2 is FQNNGV. Written as DNA, the CDR3 is TGTGCCAGCAGCTTGGTTATACAGGGGGAGCAGTTCTTC. Its protein product is CASSLVIQGEQFF.

V is TRBV7-2 and J is TRBJ2-1; 7 bases align to TRBD2. V gave up 5 bases and J gave up 4 bases; unmatched junction bases: 11. The CDR3 contains 16 residues. The germline gives CDR1 SGHTA, CDR2 FQGNSA. The CDR3 protein is CASSLGRAGIYNEQFF. The CDR3 DNA reads TGTGCCAGCAGCCTCGGCAGAGCGGGGATTTACAATGAGCAGTTCTTC.

This clone is a singleton in its sample. The genes are TRBV30 and TRBJ2-2; D uncertain. The CDR3 spans 20 residues. Germline V gives CDR1 GTSNPN, CDR2 SVGIG (reference sequence). The V end lost 4 bases, the J end lost 4 bases, and 31 bases lay between the germline ends. The CDR3 DNA reads as TGTGCCTGGATAGTAGAGAGACTTCTCACCCCCACACGATCCACCGGGGAGCTGTTTTTT. Translation: CAWIVERLLTPTRSTGELFF.

V and J are TRBV29-1 and TRBJ2-2; D is possibly TRBD2 (5 bases). Germline CDR1 and CDR2: SQVTM and ANQGSEA. The CDR3 covers 12 residues. V lost 4 bases, J lost 6 bases, and 9 bases lay in between. The CDR3 is CSVGTGAGELFF. The CDR3 DNA reads as TGCAGCGTTGGGACCGGGGCCGGGGAGCTGTTTTTT.

This rearrangement joins TRBV4-3 to TRBJ2-5; 7 nucleotides align to TRBD2. Trimming removed 0 bases from V and 5 bases from J; junction bases left unmatched: 3. In germline, CDR1 is LGHNA, CDR2 YSLEER. The CDR3 runs 14 residues. CDR3: CASSQEGRGETQYF. The CDR3 nucleotides read TGCGCCAGCAGCCAAGAGGGGCGGGGGGAGACCCAGTACTTC.

The V and J genes are TRBV6-5 and TRBJ1-6; TRBD1 aligns across 7 bases. V lost 6 bases, J lost 7 bases, and 9 bases stayed unmatched. The CDR3 has 15 amino acids. CDR1 is MNHEY and CDR2 is SVGAGI in the germline V gene. The chain's CDR3 is CASRQQGTVNSPLHF. The CDR3 region has the DNA TGTGCCAGCAGACAACAGGGGACGGTAAATTCACCCCTCCACTTT.

The chain couples TRBV11-2 to TRBJ2-2; no clear D gene. V lost 5 bases and J lost 6, with 4 bases in between. Germline V CDR1 and CDR2: SGHAT, FQNNGV. The CDR3 loop spans 11 amino acids. In DNA, the CDR3 is TGTGCCAGCAGCCCTTCCGGGGAGCTGTTTTTT. It yields the protein CASSPSGELFF.

The genes are TRBV19 and TRBJ1-5, with D unresolved. V was cut by 5 bases and J by 6 bases, with 17 bases left in between. The CDR3 sequence is 15 residues long. From germline, CDR1 is LNHDA and CDR2 SQIVND (reference sequence). Here the CDR3 reads CASSSSQRVGQPQHF. CDR3 nucleotides: TGTGCCAGTAGTTCGAGCCAGAGGGTAGGTCAGCCCCAGCATTTT.

This chain links TRBV10-1 with TRBJ2-6; D gene uncertain. The CDR3 extends over 13 amino acids. CDR1 and CDR2 from the germline V gene are WNHNN and SYGVQD (reference sequence). The V and J ends lost 2 bases and 3 bases respectively, with 2 bases between them. The CDR3 DNA follows: TGCGCCAGCAGTGAGCGTGGGGCCAACGTCCTGACTTTC. It translates to CASSERGANVLTF.

J is TRBJ1-2 and V is TRBV4-1, with D unclear. The CDR3 length is 13 residues. Germline CDR1 and CDR2: MGHRA and YSYEKL. Trimming left V 0 bases short and J 5 bases short, with 7 bases between. This CDR3 is CASSQDSDYGYTF. In DNA form, the CDR3 reads TGCGCCAGCAGCCAAGACAGCGATTATGGCTACACCTTC.